This TCR beta chain originates from a study of CD8+ T cells in alopecia areata. Study details: The study gave tofacitinib for 6 to 18 months, then 6 months off drug. Broader study findings: Whereas mice showed it more clearly, TCR sharing across patients was murkier, possibly because of HLA. Alopecia totalis/universalis scalp especially showed more expanded CD8+ clones than normal scalp.

This sample's treatment: oral pan-JAK inhibitor, 5-10 mg twice daily. The investigators collected lesional scalp punch biopsies and peripheral blood from alopecia areata patients. RNA extraction was followed by reverse transcription into cDNA, which acted as the sequencing template. Repertoires were generated with immunoSEQ multiplex PCR, while TCRdb's copy carries only in-frame clones and drops some. The sample lists nearly 200,000 clones; roughly 64% were seen once. This clone was seen only a few times. What it binds is not known. The CDR3 is 12 residues long. V was trimmed by 4 bases and J by 4 bases, leaving 8 bases between them. From germline, CDR1 is SGHVS and CDR2 FQNEAQ.

This TCR was recovered from a human donor with alopecia areata. The source was CD4+ T cells sorted from blood, collected at week 24, from a patient treated with tofacitinib. V usage is TRBV7-8 and J usage is TRBJ2-7; D gene uncertain. The CDR3 reads CASSWEQYEQYF. CDR3 DNA: TGTGCCAGCAGCTGGGAACAATACGAGCAGTACTTC.